A selection of T cell receptor beta chains follows, all from one sample in a study of circulating and synovial CD4+ cells in juvenile arthritis. The repertoire was sequenced with immunoSEQ multiplex PCR; TCRdb's copy has only in-frame clones and lacks some. The sample lists 30,000 to 40,000 clones, about 95% occurring once. The material sequenced was CD4+ T cells from blood. These TCRs come from a human donor with juvenile idiopathic arthritis. Each CDR3 is given with its conserved first and last residue. The order of the fields is D gene, V gene, clone size, J gene, CDR3 DNA, CDR3 protein. D genes are given only for firm matches. Clone size is not always given. Where it is, it says once, few, many or a class for expanded clones.

TRBD1	TRBV7-9	NA	TRBJ1-1	TGTGCCAGCGGGGATCGACAGGGTAACACTGAAGCTTTCTTT	CASGDRQGNTEAFF
TRBD2	TRBV2	NA	TRBJ2-3	TGTGCCAGCAGGCCCCCCGGGACTAGCGGGAGCGTAGATACGCAGTATTTT	CASRPPGTSGSVDTQYF
TRBD2	TRBV2	NA	TRBJ2-2	TGTGCCAGCAGGATGAGAAGGGAGGGGACCGGGGAGCTGTTTTTT	CASRMRREGTGELFF
NA	TRBV27	NA	TRBJ1-5	TGTGCCAGCAGTTTATCGTTTCTGCAGACTAATCAGCCCCAGCATTTT	CASSLSFLQTNQPQHF
NA	TRBV18	NA	TRBJ2-7	TGTGCCAGCTCACGAGACAGCTACGAGCAGTACTTC	CASSRDSYEQYF
NA	TRBV29-1	NA	TRBJ2-3	TGCAGCGTTGTAGGAGGGAGCACAGATACGCAGTATTTT	CSVVGGSTDTQYF
NA	TRBV9	NA	TRBJ2-3	TGTGCCAGCAGCAGCCCGAGGACGCAGTATTTT	CASSSPRTQYF
NA	TRBV28	NA	TRBJ2-1	TGTGCCAGCAGTACTAGGATCGACAATGAGCAGTTCTTC	CASSTRIDNEQFF
NA	TRBV29-1	NA	TRBJ1-3	TGCAGCGTTCCCGTTCCCTCTGGAAACACCATATATTTT	CSVPVPSGNTIYF
NA	TRBV4-1	NA	TRBJ2-1	TGCGCCAGCAGCCAAGTGAGTCCTAGCTCTAAAATCGGGACTGAGGACAATGAGCAGTTCTTC	CASSQVSPSSKIGTEDNEQFF
NA	TRBV2	NA	TRBJ2-5	TGTGCCAGCATGTGGGCCCAAGAGACCCAGTACTTC	CASMWAQETQYF
TRBD1	TRBV7-3	once	TRBJ2-1	TGTGCCAGCAGCTCCTCGGGACAGGGGGTCGATGAGCAGTTCTTC	CASSSSGQGVDEQFF
TRBD2	TRBV5-4	NA	TRBJ2-7	TGTGCCAGCAGCTTGCTCATACTAGCGGGAGAGTCCTACGAGCAGTACTTC	CASSLLILAGESYEQYF
NA	TRBV11-2	NA	TRBJ1-3	TGTGCCAGCAGCTTCGACAGACGCTCTGGAAACACCATATATTTT	CASSFDRRSGNTIYF
NA	TRBV6-8	NA	TRBJ2-3	TGTGCCAGCAGTTACTCTGGAGAGGGCCGGGATACGCAGTATTTT	CASSYSGEGRDTQYF
NA	TRBV5-5	once	TRBJ2-7	TGTGCCAGCAGGCATACGAAAATAGCGAGTCAAGCCTACGAGCAGTACTTC	CASRHTKIASQAYEQYF
NA	TRBV10-2	NA	TRBJ2-7	TGCGCCAGCAGTGAGGAAAGCTTTTACGAGCAGTACTTC	CASSEESFYEQYF
TRBD1	TRBV6-1	NA	TRBJ1-6	TGTGCCAGCAGTGCTATAGGGGGCCTCGCTTCACCCCTCCACTTT	CASSAIGGLASPLHF
NA	TRBV5-6	NA	TRBJ2-5	TGTGCCAGCAGCTTGATGGCAGGGCGGTGGGAGACCCAGTACTTC	CASSLMAGRWETQYF
NA	TRBV7-4	NA	TRBJ1-3	TGTGCCAGCAGCTCAGCGAACAGGAAAACCCGATGCTCTGGAAACACCATATATTTT	CASSSANRKTRCSGNTIYF
TRBD1	TRBV19	NA	TRBJ2-7	TGTGCCAGTAGTATAGACAGGGGGCCTTACGAGCAGTACTTC	CASSIDRGPYEQYF
TRBD2	TRBV18	NA	TRBJ2-7	TGTGCCAGCCTCTCAACGGGAGGGTACGAGCAGTACTTC	CASLSTGGYEQYF
NA	TRBV5-4	once	TRBJ1-5	TGTGCCAGCAGCCGATGGTCACCCGGGGGATATAGCAATCAGCCCCAGCATTTT	CASSRWSPGGYSNQPQHF
NA	TRBV7-7	NA	TRBJ2-1	TGTGCTAGCAGCTTAGGGGAGTGGGCTAGTCCCTCCGATGAGCAGTTCTTC	CASSLGEWASPSDEQFF
TRBD1	TRBV6-5	NA	TRBJ1-3	TGTGCCAGCAGTTACTCGAGCAGGGGGCTTGGAAACACCATATATTTT	CASSYSSRGLGNTIYF
NA	TRBV18	NA	TRBJ1-1	TGTGCCAGCTCAGCCCAAAAGGGGATGAGAGGGAACACTGAAGCTTTCTTT	CASSAQKGMRGNTEAFF
NA	TRBV18	NA	TRBJ2-1	TGTGCCAGCTCACCCGGGTCACACAATGAGCAGTTCTTC	CASSPGSHNEQFF
TRBD1	TRBV6-6	once	TRBJ1-5	TGTGCCAGCAGATTGACAGGGGGCAGCAATCAGCCCCAGCATTTT	CASRLTGGSNQPQHF
NA	TRBV7-9	NA	TRBJ1-4	TGTGCCAGCAGCCACGGTGAAAAACTGTTTTTT	CASSHGEKLFF
TRBD1	TRBV27	NA	TRBJ1-2	TGTGCCAGCAGTTTATCGGCTCCCGGGACAGGGGCCAACTATGGCTACACCTTC	CASSLSAPGTGANYGYTF
NA	TRBV9	NA	TRBJ2-6	TGTGCCAGCAGCCCTAAGGAGGGGGCGAGGTTACATAAAGGGGCCAACGTCCTGACTTTC	CASSPKEGARLHKGANVLTF